Described below is a single TCR beta chain sequence and its context. Its antigen remains unidentified. This CDR3 contains 15 residues. With V trimmed by 5 bases and J by 3 bases, 3 bases remained unmatched. The germline CDR1 and CDR2 sequences are SEHNR and FQNEAQ (reference sequence). The sample belongs to a study of cytomegalovirus exposure and HLA in healthy donors. Study context: It was reported in a later analysis that the same platform had been used for the approximately 120 validation repertoires as for the approximately 700 first-cohort repertoires. Findings of the study overall: Clusters of TCRs from the first cohort tended to co-occur in the roughly 120 validation repertoires (as a later analysis found).

The repertoire was sequenced with immunoSEQ multiplex PCR; TCRdb's copy has only in-frame clones and lacks some. This table holds under 200,000 clones, 75% to 95% found once. This receptor was identified in a young woman in good health and CMV-seropositive. Material: PBMCs. The V call is TRBV7-9, the J call TRBJ2-3, with 12 bases identical to TRBD2. This CDR3 is CASSQTSGGTDTQYF. CDR3 coding DNA: TGTGCCAGCAGCCAGACTAGCGGGGGAACAGATACGCAGTATTTT. The whole variable domain, filled in from reference TRBV7-9 and TRBJ2-3, reads DTGVSQNPRHKITKRGQNVTFRCDPISEHNRLYWYRQTLGQGPEFLTYFQNEAQLEKSRLLSDRFSAERPKGSFSTLEIQRTEQGDSAMYLCASSQTSGGTDTQYFGPGTRLTVL.